This record looks at one T cell receptor beta chain sequence and its context. No antigen is known for it. The data were obtained in a study of cytomegalovirus exposure and HLA in healthy donors. There are 15 residues in the CDR3. CDR1 SNHLY and CDR2 FYNNEI come from the germline V gene. With 8 bases clipped from V and 1 base from J, the junction kept 9 bases outside the gene matches. Primers: 60 Vbeta forward and 13 Jbeta reverse. Clones were read by immunoSEQ multiplex PCR, and TCRdb kept only the in-frame ones, dropping some. This sample has about 190,000 clones, with about four fifths found just once. Whole-study findings and limits: Several of the most significant clusters appeared linked to common viral pathogens, based on a later analysis.

Sequencing was carried out using PBMCs. This chain links TRBV2 with TRBJ2-7; the match to TRBD2 covers 9 bases. The receptor's source is a woman aged 18-29 years in good health and CMV-seronegative. The CDR3 is CASGLSLAGSYEQYV. The CDR3 nucleotides are TGTGCCAGCGGCCTGTCCCTAGCGGGATCCTACGAGCAGTACGTC.